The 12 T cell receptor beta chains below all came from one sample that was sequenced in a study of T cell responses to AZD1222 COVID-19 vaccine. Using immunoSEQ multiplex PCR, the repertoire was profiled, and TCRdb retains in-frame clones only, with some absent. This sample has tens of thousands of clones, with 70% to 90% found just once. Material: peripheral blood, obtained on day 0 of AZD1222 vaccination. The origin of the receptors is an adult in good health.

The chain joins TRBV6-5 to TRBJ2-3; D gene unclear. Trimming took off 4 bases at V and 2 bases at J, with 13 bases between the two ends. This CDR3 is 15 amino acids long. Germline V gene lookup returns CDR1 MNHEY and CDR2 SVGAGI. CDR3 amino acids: CASSSQGTSTDTQYF. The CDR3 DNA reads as TGTGCCAGCAGTTCCCAAGGAACATCCACAGATACGCAGTATTTT.

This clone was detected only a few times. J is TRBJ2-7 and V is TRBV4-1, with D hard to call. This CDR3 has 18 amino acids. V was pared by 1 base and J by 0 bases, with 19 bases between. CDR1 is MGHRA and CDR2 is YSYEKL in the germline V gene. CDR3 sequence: CASSQAPAALFSSYEQYF. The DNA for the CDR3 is TGCGCCAGCAGCCAAGCCCCGGCGGCCCTCTTCTCCTCCTACGAGCAGTACTTC.

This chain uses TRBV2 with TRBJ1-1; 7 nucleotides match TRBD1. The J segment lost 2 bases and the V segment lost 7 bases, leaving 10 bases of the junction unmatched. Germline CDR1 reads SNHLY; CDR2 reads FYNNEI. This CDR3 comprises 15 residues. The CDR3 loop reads CASTIAGTANTEAFF. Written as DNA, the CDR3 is TGTGCCAGCACTATTGCCGGGACAGCTAACACTGAAGCTTTCTTT.

In DNA form, the CDR3 reads TGTGCCAGCAGCCAGGGCACCCCCTTCGGGCAGTACTTC. It encodes CASSQGTPFGQYF. The chain uses TRBV25-1 and TRBJ2-7, with D maybe TRBD1 (5 bases). V was trimmed by 6 bases and J by 9 bases, leaving 18 bases between them. This CDR3 is built from 13 residues. In germline, CDR1 is MGHDK, CDR2 SYGVNS.

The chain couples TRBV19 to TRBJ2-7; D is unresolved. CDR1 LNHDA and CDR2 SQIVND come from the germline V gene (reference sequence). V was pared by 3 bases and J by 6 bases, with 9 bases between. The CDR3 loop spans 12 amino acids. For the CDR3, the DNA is TGTGCCAGTAGTATTTCGGTGGGCGAGCAGTACTTC. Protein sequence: CASSISVGEQYF.

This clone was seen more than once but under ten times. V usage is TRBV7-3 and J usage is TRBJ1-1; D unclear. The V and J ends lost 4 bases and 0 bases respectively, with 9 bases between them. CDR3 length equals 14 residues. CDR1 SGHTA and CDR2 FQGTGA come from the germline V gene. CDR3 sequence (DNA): TGTGCCAGCAGCTCCGCCCCATTGAACACTGAAGCTTTCTTT. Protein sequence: CASSSAPLNTEAFF.

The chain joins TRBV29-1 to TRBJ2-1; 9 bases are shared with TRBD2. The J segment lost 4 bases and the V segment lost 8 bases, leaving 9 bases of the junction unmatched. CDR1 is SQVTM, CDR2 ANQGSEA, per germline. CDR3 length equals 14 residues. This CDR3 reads CSTSAGGFYNEQFF. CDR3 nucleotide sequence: TGCAGCACTTCAGCGGGGGGATTTTACAATGAGCAGTTCTTC.

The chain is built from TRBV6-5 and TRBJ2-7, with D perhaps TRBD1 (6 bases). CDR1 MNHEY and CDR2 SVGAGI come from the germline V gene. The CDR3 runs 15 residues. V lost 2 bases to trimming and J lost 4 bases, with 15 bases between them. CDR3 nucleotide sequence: TGTGCCAGCAGTTACAACCGGGACACTGGGTACGAGCAGTACTTC. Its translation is CASSYNRDTGYEQYF.

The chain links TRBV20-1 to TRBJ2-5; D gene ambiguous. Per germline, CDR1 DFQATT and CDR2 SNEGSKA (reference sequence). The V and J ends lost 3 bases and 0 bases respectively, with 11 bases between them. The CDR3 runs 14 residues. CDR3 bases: TGCAGTGCTAGTTTCCCCGGTCACCAAGAGACCCAGTACTTC. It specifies CSASFPGHQETQYF.

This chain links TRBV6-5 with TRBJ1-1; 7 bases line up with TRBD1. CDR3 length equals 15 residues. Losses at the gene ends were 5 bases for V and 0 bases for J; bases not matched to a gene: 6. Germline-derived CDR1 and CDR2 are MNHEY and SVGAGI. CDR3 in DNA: TGTGCCAGCAGTCCGGACAGGCGGATGAACACTGAAGCTTTCTTT. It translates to CASSPDRRMNTEAFF.

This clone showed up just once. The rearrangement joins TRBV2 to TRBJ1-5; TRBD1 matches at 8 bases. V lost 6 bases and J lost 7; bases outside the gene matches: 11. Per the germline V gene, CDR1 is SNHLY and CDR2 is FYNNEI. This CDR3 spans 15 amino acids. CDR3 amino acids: CASSATGGRRQPQHF. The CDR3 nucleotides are TGTGCCAGCAGCGCCACAGGGGGTCGAAGGCAGCCCCAGCATTTT.

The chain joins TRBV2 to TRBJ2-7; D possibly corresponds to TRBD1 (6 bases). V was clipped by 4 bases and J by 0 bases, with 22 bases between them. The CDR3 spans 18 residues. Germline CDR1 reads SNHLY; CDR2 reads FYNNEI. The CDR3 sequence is CASSVAGALIGGSYEQYF. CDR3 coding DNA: TGTGCCAGCAGTGTAGCAGGGGCTCTCATCGGAGGCTCCTACGAGCAGTACTTC. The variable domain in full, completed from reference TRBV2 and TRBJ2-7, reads EPEVTQTPSHQVTQMGQEVILRCVPISNHLYFYWYRQILGQKVEFLVSFYNNEISEKSEIFDDQFSVERPDGSNFTLKIRSTKLEDSAMYFCASSVAGALIGGSYEQYFGPGTRLTVT.